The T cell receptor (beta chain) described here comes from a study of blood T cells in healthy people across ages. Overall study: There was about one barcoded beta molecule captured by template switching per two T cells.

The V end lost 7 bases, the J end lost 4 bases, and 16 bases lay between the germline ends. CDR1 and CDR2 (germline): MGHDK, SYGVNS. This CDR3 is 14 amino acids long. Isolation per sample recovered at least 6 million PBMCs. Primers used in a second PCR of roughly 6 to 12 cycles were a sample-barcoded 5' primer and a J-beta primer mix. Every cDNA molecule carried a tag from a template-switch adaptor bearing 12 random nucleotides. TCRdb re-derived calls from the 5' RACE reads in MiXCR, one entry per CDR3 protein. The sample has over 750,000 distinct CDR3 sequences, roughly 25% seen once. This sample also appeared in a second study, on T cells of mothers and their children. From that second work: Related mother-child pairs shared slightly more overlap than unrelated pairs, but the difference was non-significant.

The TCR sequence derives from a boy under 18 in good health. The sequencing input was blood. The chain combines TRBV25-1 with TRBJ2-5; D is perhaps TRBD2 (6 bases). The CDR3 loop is CASTVGGEGETQYF. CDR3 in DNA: TGTGCCAGCACTGTCGGGGGAGAAGGAGAGACCCAGTACTTC.